This TCR beta chain was documented in a study of T cells in Graves' hyperthyroidism and ophthalmopathy. Notes on the study in general: Ophthalmopathy and stable hyperthyroidism were told apart by a 13 V-J model. Most thyroid clonotypes expanded above 0.001 appeared in blood too.

Germline CDR1 SGHTA, CDR2 FQGTGA. V lost 3 bases to trimming and J lost 6 bases; unmatched junction nucleotides: 5. The CDR3 is made up of 14 amino acids. Ten or more counts support this clonotype. Antigen: not known. There were TCR beta CDR3 regions amplified from RNA transcripts. During a first-round RT-PCR of the TCR CDR3, the HTBI primer set was used. Each CDR3 protein is one row after TCRdb ran MiXCR on the multiplex PCR reads. The data show more than 500,000 distinct CDR3 sequences, with about 15% seen just once and about 31% held by the top ten. This clonotype was obtained from a young woman with Graves' ophthalmopathy. The V and J genes are TRBV7-3 and TRBJ2-3, with 8 bases matching TRBD2. Sequencing used blood. The CDR3 DNA is TGTGCCAGCAGCTTCGCGGGAGGAATGGATACGCAGTATTTT. Its translation is CASSFAGGMDTQYF.